These 27 T cell receptor beta chains were all obtained from the same sample, sequenced in a study of beta chain features in type 1 diabetes. The study reverse transcribed the entire isolated RNA, so it sequenced expressed TCRB transcripts. The protocol was immunoSEQ multiplex PCR, while the TCRdb copy is restricted to in-frame clones and leaves out a portion. This table has a few hundred thousand clones, approximately 15% appearing once. Study-wide findings and caveats: TCRB CDR3 length was moderately but significantly reduced in all four CD4+ subsets of Type 1 diabetes patients.

Which antigens these TCRs recognize remains unknown. The sample comprised naive CD4+ T cells from blood. The receptor source for this set is a man aged 30 to 45 with type 1 diabetes.

The V gene is TRBV11-2, the J gene TRBJ1-1; 7 bases are shared with TRBD1. Germline V CDR1 and CDR2: SGHAT, FQNNGV. Germline trimming cut 4 bases from V and 0 bases from J; bases unmatched to any gene: 5. CDR3 size: 15 residues. This chain's CDR3 is CASSSTGVVNTEAFF. The DNA of the CDR3 is TGTGCCAGCAGCTCCACAGGGGTGGTGAACACTGAAGCTTTCTTT.

This sequence joins TRBV29-1 and TRBJ1-2, with 9 bases identical to TRBD1. The CDR3 covers 11 residues. CDR1 and CDR2 from the germline V gene are SQVTM and ANQGSEA. Trimming cost V 4 bases and J 6 bases; bases outside gene matches: 0. CDR3 region: CSVGQGDGYTF. Here the CDR3 DNA reads TGCAGCGTTGGACAGGGGGATGGCTACACCTTC.

The chain has TRBV29-1 and TRBJ2-3; the D gene is possibly TRBD2 (6 bases). V was shortened by 1 base and J by 5 bases, with 16 bases between the two germline ends. Per the germline V gene, CDR1 is SQVTM and CDR2 is ANQGSEA. CDR3 length equals 15 residues. The CDR3 nucleotides are TGCAGCGTTGAAGTTCTGGGCGGGGCGGGAGATACGCAGTATTTT. The encoded protein is CSVEVLGGAGDTQYF.

The V call is TRBV7-9, the J call TRBJ2-7; D unclear. V was clipped by 5 bases and J by 7 bases, with 9 bases between them. Germline CDR1 and CDR2: SEHNR and FQNEAQ (reference sequence). The CDR3 spans 11 residues. The CDR3 sequence: CASSPIAEQYF. The CDR3 DNA follows: TGTGCCAGCAGCCCCATTGCGGAGCAGTACTTC.

This clone was seen more than once but under ten times. The V and J genes are TRBV19 and TRBJ2-7; 8 bases align to TRBD1. The V gene end was trimmed by 5 bases and the J gene end by 2 bases; junction bases not matched to a gene: 14. Germline loops: CDR1 LNHDA, CDR2 SQIVND (reference sequence). The CDR3 extends over 17 amino acids. The CDR3 bases are TGTGCCAGTAGTGACCCGGCCGGGACAGGCTTTCCCTACGAGCAGTACTTC. Translating it yields CASSDPAGTGFPYEQYF.

This chain links TRBV5-5 with TRBJ1-2; 7 bases are shared with TRBD1. This CDR3 is 13 amino acids long. CDR1 is SGHKS and CDR2 is YYEKEE in the germline V gene (reference sequence). After removal of 3 bases from V and 4 bases from J, the junction contained 3 bases not matched to a gene. CDR3 sequence reads: CASSYRGGYGYTF. CDR3 DNA: TGTGCCAGCAGCTACAGGGGTGGCTATGGCTACACCTTC.

This clone occurred a few times. This chain uses TRBV4-1 with TRBJ1-1, with TRBD1 as a possible D gene (6 bases). Deletions cut 0 bases from V and 0 bases from J, with 26 bases between. CDR3 length: 21 residues. Germline CDR1 and CDR2: MGHRA and YSYEKL. CDR3 in amino acids: CASSQEGAQGLLLGMNTEAFF. The CDR3 DNA sequence: TGCGCCAGCAGCCAAGAGGGGGCACAGGGCCTGCTCTTGGGGATGAACACTGAAGCTTTCTTT.

This sequence joins TRBV27 and TRBJ2-3; D is perhaps TRBD2 (5 bases). The germline gives CDR1 MNHEY, CDR2 SMNVEV (reference sequence). This CDR3 is 13 amino acids long. V was trimmed by 5 bases and J by 4 bases, leaving 10 bases between them. CDR3 sequence: CASSSLAADTQYF. The CDR3 DNA is TGTGCCAGCAGTAGCCTAGCTGCAGATACGCAGTATTTT.

The rearrangement uses TRBV30 and TRBJ2-7, with D possibly matching TRBD1 (6 bases). V lost 7 bases and J 2 bases, leaving 12 bases between the germline ends. The germline V gene encodes CDR1 GTSNPN and CDR2 SVGIG (reference sequence). CDR3 size: 12 residues. The CDR3 protein is CALNRAAYEQYF. The DNA for the CDR3 is TGTGCCTTAAACAGGGCAGCCTACGAGCAGTACTTC.

The table lists this clone with a few counts. The chain uses TRBV5-4 and TRBJ2-5; TRBD2 agrees at 7 bases. Germline CDR1 reads SGHNT; CDR2 reads YYREEE (reference sequence). This CDR3 has 14 residues. V was clipped by 9 bases and J by 5 bases; unmatched bases: 13. The CDR3 DNA follows: TGTGCCACCAAAAAGGGAGGGGTGGCGGAGACCCAGTACTTC. It yields the protein CATKKGGVAETQYF.

In this sample, this clone turned up a few times. The V and J genes are TRBV30 and TRBJ2-3, with TRBD2 matching over 12 bases. The CDR3 spans 15 residues. J gave up 3 bases and V 1 base, and 2 bases lay outside the gene matches. CDR1 and CDR2 (germline): GTSNPN, SVGIG (reference sequence). This chain's CDR3 is CAWSGTSGRTDTQYF. The CDR3 DNA is TGTGCCTGGAGTGGTACTAGCGGGAGGACAGATACGCAGTATTTT.

The J gene is TRBJ2-5, the V gene TRBV15; 7 bases are shared with TRBD1. The CDR3 totals 14 residues. From germline, CDR1 is LNHNV and CDR2 YYDKDF (reference sequence). Trimming took 9 bases from V and 5 from J; bases not matched to a gene: 12. The chain's CDR3 is CATGRYRGRETQYF. CDR3 DNA sequence: TGTGCCACGGGCCGCTACAGGGGACGGGAGACCCAGTACTTC.

A few counts support this clone. J is TRBJ1-2 and V is TRBV7-9, with 9 bases aligning to TRBD1. Germline V gene data show CDR1 as SEHNR and CDR2 as FQNEAQ (reference sequence). CDR3 size: 15 residues. The V gene end was trimmed by 8 bases and the J gene end by 8 bases; junction bases not matched to a gene: 15. CDR3 sequence reads: CASRRDEQGARGYTF. CDR3 nucleotide sequence: TGTGCCAGCCGGAGAGACGAACAGGGGGCCCGGGGCTACACCTTC.

This clone has a handful of counts. This sequence joins TRBV4-1 and TRBJ2-2, with 7 bases aligning to TRBD1. From germline, CDR1 is MGHRA and CDR2 YSYEKL. The CDR3 spans 15 residues. Trimming removed 3 bases from V and 7 bases from J; junction bases left unmatched: 8. Here the CDR3 reads CASSQVQGFGGELFF. CDR3 in DNA: TGCGCCAGCAGCCAGGTACAGGGGTTCGGCGGGGAGCTGTTTTTT.

This rearrangement joins TRBV2 to TRBJ2-1; tentative D call: TRBD2 (6 bases). CDR3 length: 12 amino acids. From germline, CDR1 is SNHLY and CDR2 FYNNEI. V lost 6 bases to trimming and J lost 10 bases, with 13 bases between them. The CDR3 nucleotides read TGTGCCAGCAGGGCCCTAGCGCGCGAGCAGTTCTTC. Its translation: CASRALAREQFF.

Of note for this clone: This sample also contains other DNA sequences that code for the same CDR3. In nucleotides, the CDR3 is TGTGCCAGCAGCTTAGCGGGAGCTGAGACCCAGTACTTC. It is translated as CASSLAGAETQYF. The chain combines TRBV7-9 with TRBJ2-5; possible D gene TRBD2, 5 bases. The CDR3 runs to 13 residues. Germline V gives CDR1 SEHNR, CDR2 FQNEAQ (reference sequence). Trimming removed 0 bases at V and 5 bases at J, with 7 bases between.

This clone showed up just a few times. This chain uses TRBV29-1 with TRBJ2-7; 8 nucleotides line up with TRBD1. Germline loops: CDR1 SQVTM, CDR2 ANQGSEA. Trimming took 5 bases from V and 7 from J; bases not matched to a gene: 10. The CDR3 consists of 13 residues. The CDR3 here is CSVFGTGLGEQYF. The CDR3 DNA follows: TGCAGCGTTTTTGGGACAGGCCTGGGAGAGCAGTACTTC.

The chain has TRBV7-2 and TRBJ1-1; no firm D call. The CDR3 totals 12 residues. CDR1 SGHTA and CDR2 FQGNSA come from the germline V gene. V lost 1 base, J lost 7 bases, and 7 bases lay in between. The DNA for the CDR3 is TGTGCCAGCAGCTTAGTTCGGGGTGAAGCTTTCTTT. It translates to CASSLVRGEAFF.

The chain joins TRBV30 to TRBJ1-1; maybe TRBD1 (6 bases). The germline gives CDR1 GTSNPN, CDR2 SVGIG (reference sequence). V lost 3 bases and J 5 bases, leaving 10 bases between the germline ends. There are 12 residues in the CDR3. The CDR3 here is CAWSAQGTEAFF. The CDR3 DNA reads as TGTGCCTGGAGCGCCCAGGGGACTGAAGCTTTCTTT.

The chain uses TRBV29-1 and TRBJ2-2; TRBD1 matches 11 bases. The length of the CDR3 is 13 residues. Per germline, CDR1 SQVTM and CDR2 ANQGSEA. With V trimmed by 7 bases and J by 6 bases, 4 bases remained unmatched. In DNA form, the CDR3 reads TGCAGCGCTCGGGGACAGGGGGCCGGGGAGCTGTTTTTT. Translating gives CSARGQGAGELFF.

Regarding this clone: This same CDR3 is encoded by further DNA sequences in the sample. The gene calls are TRBV7-9 and TRBJ1-1; 7 bases match TRBD1. The junction had 2 bases not matched to a gene; V was cut back by 4 bases and J by 0 bases. The CDR3 sequence is 14 residues long. From germline, CDR1 is SEHNR and CDR2 FQNEAQ (reference sequence). DNA for the CDR3: TGTGCCAGCAGCTCGGGACAGCTGAACACTGAAGCTTTCTTT. Encoded protein: CASSSGQLNTEAFF.

This clone has more than one count but fewer than ten. V is TRBV5-4 and J is TRBJ2-7, with TRBD1 identical over 9 bases. The junction had 7 bases not matched to a gene; V was cut back by 1 base and J by 5 bases. Germline CDR1 and CDR2: SGHNT and YYREEE (reference sequence). The CDR3 sequence is 15 residues long. The CDR3: CASSLKTGGNNEQYF. The CDR3 DNA reads TGTGCCAGCAGCTTGAAGACAGGGGGAAACAACGAGCAGTACTTC.

V and J are TRBV7-9 and TRBJ2-1, with 10 bases matching TRBD1. The germline CDR1 and CDR2 sequences are SEHNR and FQNEAQ (reference sequence). With V trimmed by 5 bases and J by 1 base, 8 bases remained unmatched. The CDR3 runs 17 residues. The CDR3 nucleotides are TGTGCCAGCAGCCCGAGGCAGGGACAGGGGTCCTACAATGAGCAGTTCTTC. It translates to CASSPRQGQGSYNEQFF.

CDR3 sequence: CASSSRDSYNSPLHF. DNA of the CDR3: TGTGCCAGCAGTTCCCGGGACAGTTATAATTCACCCCTCCACTTT. V gene TRBV6-6 combines with J gene TRBJ1-6; 7 bases agree with TRBD1. V shed 4 bases, J shed 4 bases, and the junction held 4 bases outside the gene matches. CDR1 and CDR2 from the germline V gene are MNHNY and SVGAGI (reference sequence). This CDR3 contains 15 residues.

The chain links TRBV11-2 to TRBJ2-6; 7 nucleotides line up with TRBD1. The CDR3 is 17 residues long. The germline V gene encodes CDR1 SGHAT and CDR2 FQNNGV. V lost 5 bases and J lost 1; bases outside the gene matches: 8. The CDR3: CASSPGTDNSGANVLTF. The CDR3, as DNA: TGTGCCAGCAGCCCAGGGACAGACAATTCTGGGGCCAACGTCCTGACTTTC.

The rearrangement uses TRBV29-1 and TRBJ1-1; TRBD1 agrees at 11 bases. This CDR3 has 13 residues. Germline CDR1 reads SQVTM; CDR2 reads ANQGSEA. J was trimmed by 7 bases and V by 7 bases; bases with no gene match: 8. Here the CDR3 DNA reads TGCAGCGCAAGGACAGGGGGCGCTGATGAAGCTTTCTTT. Protein: CSARTGGADEAFF.

This clone was picked up a small number of times. The rearrangement uses TRBV5-1 and TRBJ2-7; TRBD1 aligns across 7 bases. The CDR3 contains 15 residues. The trim removed 4 bases at V and 6 bases at J, leaving 13 bases unmatched. Germline-derived CDR1 and CDR2 are SGHRS and YFSETQ. The chain's CDR3 is CASSRTGTADGEQYF. CDR3 DNA: TGCGCCAGCAGCCGAACCGGGACAGCCGACGGCGAGCAGTACTTC.